This T cell receptor (beta chain) is from a study of T-cell memory formation after mild COVID-19. With constant-segment primers, 5'RACE yielded cDNA libraries of TCR alpha and TCR beta that carried sample barcodes and UMIs. TCRdb fed the 5' RACE reads into MiXCR, producing one record per CDR3 protein. There are around 530,000 distinct CDR3 sequences in the sample; roughly 21% occur only once, and roughly 8.3% lies in the top ten. CDR1 LGHNA and CDR2 YNFKEQ come from the germline V gene. J lost 10 bases, V lost 1 base, and 9 bases had no gene match. The CDR3 spans 15 residues. This clonotype originated in an adult woman who had mild COVID-19 (a few samples of this study predate the infection). Cell type and time point are not known. The gene calls are TRBV4-2 and TRBJ2-1, with 8 bases fitting TRBD2. The sequenced material came from PBMCs or a T cell subset sorted from them (not recorded which). CDR3 amino acids: CASSQVGLDIFEQFF. DNA for the CDR3: TGTGCCAGCAGCCAAGTGGGACTAGATATCTTCGAGCAGTTCTTC.